This TCR beta chain was sequenced in a study of blood T cell repertoires in COVID-19 (dated by TCRdb to the early 2020s). Regarding the complete study: Collaborator samples came from the United States, Italy and Spain and covered acute and convalescent phases of COVID-19. Where HLA class I and class II types were available, the types were taken from metadata supplied by the sample provider, not from assay-based typing. The material from the prospective study consisted of cDNA or gDNA derived from T cells, B-cell-depleted T cells, or PBMCs. Samples were obtained from the ongoing ImmuneRACE study (first 160 participants) and from over 1,000 subjects provided by 6 global collaborators. The repertoires were released in a freely available public database intended as a resource for research on the immune response to SARS-CoV-2. Deeply sampled blood TCRbeta repertoires from subjects exposed to, actively infected with, or recovered from COVID-19 were included in the dataset. A de-identified subject ID, COVID-19 status, age in years and sex were almost always included in the sample metadata. The study at large found these results: The amount of clinical and demographic metadata varied by source and participant and was provided uncurated.

In regard to this clone: Its target antigen remains unknown. Per-base qualities were not stored, and no clone one base away is much larger.

One collaborating source in Seattle enrolled patients during active infection and followed them longitudinally through the course of disease. The collaborating institutions used their own protocols to collect whole blood in K2EDTA tubes. For TCRbeta analysis, collaborators shipped samples as frozen whole blood, isolated PBMCs, or DNA extracted from either of those sample types. A distance of 7 bases separates the germline ends of V and J, which lose 3 bases and 8 bases respectively. CDR1 LNHDA and CDR2 SQIVND were looked up in the germline V gene (reference sequence). CDR3 length: 11 amino acids, cysteine to phenylalanine. CDR3 DNA is the only sequence kept; it has 33 bases, read in frame from the first base. The immunoSEQ Assay, a bias-controlled multiplex PCR, was used to amplify TCRbeta CDR3 regions from genomic DNA. On the study's bioinformatics: Nucleated cell counts per sample were estimated from amplification of reference gene primers within the assay. To quantify the absolute abundance of each unique TCRbeta CDR3 rearrangement, sequence reads were collapsed and filtered. For each sample, productive Simpson clonality was calculated as the square root of Simpson's diversity index over productive rearrangements. Imported from immuneACCESS, the table was reduced by TCRdb to in-frame sequences with V and J called. These copies leave out some clones; in studies compared against another copy, an unresolved V gene accounts for under half, and the cause of the remainder is not known. The V and J calls and clone size are taken from that table; D and trimming were inferred from the DNA. In this sample the table shows around 270,000 clones, roughly 80% of which occur a single time. Jointly, the top ten make up 15% to 18% of the sample.

The rearranged segments are TRBV19 and TRBJ1-1, with an unclear D gene assignment. The sequenced sample was peripheral blood. The receptor was isolated from a person aged 70 to 85 with COVID-19, enrolled during active disease. The CDR3 region: CASSIEREAFF. The DNA sequence follows: TGTGCCAGTAGTATTGAGAGGGAAGCTTTCTTT.